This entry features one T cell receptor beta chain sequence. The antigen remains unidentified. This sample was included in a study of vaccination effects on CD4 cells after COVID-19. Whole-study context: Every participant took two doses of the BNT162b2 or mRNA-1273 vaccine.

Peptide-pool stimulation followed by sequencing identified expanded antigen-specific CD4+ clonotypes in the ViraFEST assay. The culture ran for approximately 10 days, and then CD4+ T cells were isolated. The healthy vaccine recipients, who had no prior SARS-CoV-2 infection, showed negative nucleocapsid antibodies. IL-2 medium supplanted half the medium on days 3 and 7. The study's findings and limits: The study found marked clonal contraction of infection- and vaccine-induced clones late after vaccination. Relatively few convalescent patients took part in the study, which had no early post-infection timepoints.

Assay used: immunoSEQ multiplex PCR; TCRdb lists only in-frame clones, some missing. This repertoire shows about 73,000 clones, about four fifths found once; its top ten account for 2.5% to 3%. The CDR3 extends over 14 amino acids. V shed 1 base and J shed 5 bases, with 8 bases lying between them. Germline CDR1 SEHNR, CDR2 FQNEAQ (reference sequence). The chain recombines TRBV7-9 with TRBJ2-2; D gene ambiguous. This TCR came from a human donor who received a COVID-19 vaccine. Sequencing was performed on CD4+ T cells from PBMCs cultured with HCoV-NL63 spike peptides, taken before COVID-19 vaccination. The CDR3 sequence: CASSLVASTGELFF. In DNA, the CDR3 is TGTGCCAGCAGCTTAGTGGCTTCTACCGGGGAGCTGTTTTTT.